The clone carrying this T cell receptor beta chain was found once. The antigen is not known. This entry is derived from a study of neoadjuvant anti-PD-1 for oral cavity cancer. Produced via immunoSEQ multiplex PCR; TCRdb's table is partial and in-frame only. The repertoire holds approximately 30,000 clones, with around four fifths as singletons. Broader study findings: Treg/Th17 ratio rose with pretreatment blood and fell with post-treatment tumor TCRbeta clonality.

Documented time point: after neoadjuvant nivolumab, at surgical resection. Analysis of PBMCs was direct, with no culture step. The CDR3 has 13 amino acids. V lost 5 bases to trimming and J lost 2 bases, with 9 bases between them. Germline CDR1 is SGHTA and CDR2 is FQGTGA. This receptor was taken from a person aged 35-80 years with oral cavity squamous cell carcinoma. This rearrangement joins TRBV7-3 to TRBJ2-5; maybe TRBD1 (5 bases). The sample was PBMCs, taken after nivolumab (anti-PD-1) treatment. The CDR3, as DNA: TGTGCCAGCAGCCCAGGGTTACAAGAGACCCAGTACTTC. Protein: CASSPGLQETQYF.